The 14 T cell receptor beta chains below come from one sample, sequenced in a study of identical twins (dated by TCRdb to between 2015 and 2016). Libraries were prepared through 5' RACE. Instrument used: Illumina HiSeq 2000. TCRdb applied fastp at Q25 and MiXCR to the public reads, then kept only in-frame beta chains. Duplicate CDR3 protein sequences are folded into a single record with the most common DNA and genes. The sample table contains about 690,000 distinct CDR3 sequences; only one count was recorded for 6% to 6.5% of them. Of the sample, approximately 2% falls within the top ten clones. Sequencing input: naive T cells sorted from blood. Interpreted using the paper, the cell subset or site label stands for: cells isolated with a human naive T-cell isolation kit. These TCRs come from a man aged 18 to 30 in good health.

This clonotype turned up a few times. The CDR3 sequence: CASRELAGRSDEQFF. The CDR3 coding sequence is TGTGCCAGTAGGGAACTAGCGGGACGATCTGATGAGCAGTTCTTC. This chain connects TRBV19 to TRBJ2-1; 10 bases match TRBD2. The V and J ends lost 6 bases and 8 bases, in that order; junction bases with no gene match: 10. This CDR3 spans 15 amino acids. The V gene's germline CDR1 is LNHDA and CDR2 SQIVND (reference sequence).

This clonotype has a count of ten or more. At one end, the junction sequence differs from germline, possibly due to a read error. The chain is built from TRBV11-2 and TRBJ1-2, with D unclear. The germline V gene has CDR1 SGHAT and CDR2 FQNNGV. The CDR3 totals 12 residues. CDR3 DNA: TGTGCCAGCAGCCTAGATGCGAGTGGCTACACCTTC. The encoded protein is CASSLDASGYTF.

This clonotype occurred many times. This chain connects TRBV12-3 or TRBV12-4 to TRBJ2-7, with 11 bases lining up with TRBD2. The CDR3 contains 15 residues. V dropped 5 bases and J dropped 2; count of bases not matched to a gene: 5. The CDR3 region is CASSPLAGGPYEQYF. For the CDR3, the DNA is TGTGCCAGCAGTCCTTTAGCGGGAGGGCCCTACGAGCAGTACTTC.

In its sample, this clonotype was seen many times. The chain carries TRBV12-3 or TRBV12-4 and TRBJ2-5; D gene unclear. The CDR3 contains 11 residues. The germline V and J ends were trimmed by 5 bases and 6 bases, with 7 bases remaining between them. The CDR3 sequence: CASSTTKTQYF. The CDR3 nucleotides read TGTGCCAGCAGTACCACGAAGACCCAGTACTTC.

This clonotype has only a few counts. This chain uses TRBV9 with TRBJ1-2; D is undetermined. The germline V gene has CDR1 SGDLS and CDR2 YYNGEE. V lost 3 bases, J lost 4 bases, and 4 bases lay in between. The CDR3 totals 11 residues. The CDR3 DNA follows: TGTGCCAGCAGCGACGTCTATGGCTACACCTTC. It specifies CASSDVYGYTF.

For the CDR3, the DNA is TGTGCCAGCAGCTCTTGGGTGGGCAGCATGAACACTGAAGCTTTCTTT. Translation gives CASSSWVGSMNTEAFF. The gene calls are TRBV11-3 and TRBJ1-1; D not certain. The germline CDR1 and CDR2 sequences are SGHNT and YENEEA. V was pared by 4 bases and J by 0 bases, with 15 bases between. CDR3 length equals 16 residues.

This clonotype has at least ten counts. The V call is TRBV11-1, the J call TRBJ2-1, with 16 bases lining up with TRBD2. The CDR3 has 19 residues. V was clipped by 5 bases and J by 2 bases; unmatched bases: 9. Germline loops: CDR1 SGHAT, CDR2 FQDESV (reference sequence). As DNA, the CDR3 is TGTGCCAGCAGCCCGCCGGGACTAGCGGGAGGGACGCCCTACAATGAGCAGTTCTTC. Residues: CASSPPGLAGGTPYNEQFF.

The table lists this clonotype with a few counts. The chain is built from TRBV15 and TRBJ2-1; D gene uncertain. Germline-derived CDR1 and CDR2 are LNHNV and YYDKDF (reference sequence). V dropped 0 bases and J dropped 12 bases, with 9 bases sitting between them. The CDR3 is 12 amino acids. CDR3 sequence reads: CATSRDRVGQFF. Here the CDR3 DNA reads TGTGCCACCAGCAGAGATAGGGTCGGGCAGTTCTTC.

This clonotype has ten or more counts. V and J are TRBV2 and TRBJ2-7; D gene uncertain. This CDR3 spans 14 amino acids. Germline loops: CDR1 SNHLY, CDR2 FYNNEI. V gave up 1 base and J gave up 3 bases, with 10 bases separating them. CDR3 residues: CASSEENRVYEQYF. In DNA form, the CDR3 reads TGTGCCAGCAGTGAAGAAAACAGAGTCTACGAGCAGTACTTC. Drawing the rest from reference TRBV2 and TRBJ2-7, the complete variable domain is EPEVTQTPSHQVTQMGQEVILRCVPISNHLYFYWYRQILGQKVEFLVSFYNNEISEKSEIFDDQFSVERPDGSNFTLKIRSTKLEDSAMYFCASSEENRVYEQYFGPGTRLTVT.

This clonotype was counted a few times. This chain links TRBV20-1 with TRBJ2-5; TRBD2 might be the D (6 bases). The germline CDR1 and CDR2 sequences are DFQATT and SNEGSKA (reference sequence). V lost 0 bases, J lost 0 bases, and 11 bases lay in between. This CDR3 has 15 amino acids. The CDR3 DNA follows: TGCAGTGCTAGAGATGGCGGGGCAGACCAAGAGACCCAGTACTTC. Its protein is CSARDGGADQETQYF.

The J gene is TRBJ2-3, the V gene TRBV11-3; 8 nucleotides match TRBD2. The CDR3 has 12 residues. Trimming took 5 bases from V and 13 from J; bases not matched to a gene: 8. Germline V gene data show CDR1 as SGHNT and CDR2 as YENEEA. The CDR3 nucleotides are TGTGCCAGCAGCCGATCGGGACTAGTCAAGTATTTT. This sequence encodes CASSRSGLVKYF.

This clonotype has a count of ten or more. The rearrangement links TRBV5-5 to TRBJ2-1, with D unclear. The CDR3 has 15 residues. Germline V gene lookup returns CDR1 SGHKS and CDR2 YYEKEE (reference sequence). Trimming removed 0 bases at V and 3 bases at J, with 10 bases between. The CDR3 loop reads CASSLANQNYNEQFF. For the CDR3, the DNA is TGTGCCAGCAGCTTGGCCAATCAGAACTACAATGAGCAGTTCTTC.

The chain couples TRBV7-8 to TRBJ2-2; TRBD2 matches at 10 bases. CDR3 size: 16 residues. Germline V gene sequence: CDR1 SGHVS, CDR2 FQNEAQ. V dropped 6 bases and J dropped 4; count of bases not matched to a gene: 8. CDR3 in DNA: TGTGCCAGCAGACCTACTAGCGGGACGGGCACCGGGGAGCTGTTTTTT. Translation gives CASRPTSGTGTGELFF.

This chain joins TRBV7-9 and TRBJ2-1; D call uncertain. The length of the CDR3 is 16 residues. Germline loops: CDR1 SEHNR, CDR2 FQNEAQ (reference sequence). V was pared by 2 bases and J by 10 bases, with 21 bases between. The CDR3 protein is CASSLNPSPGGNEQFF. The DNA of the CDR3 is TGTGCCAGCAGCTTAAATCCGTCCCCCGGTGGAAACGAGCAGTTCTTC. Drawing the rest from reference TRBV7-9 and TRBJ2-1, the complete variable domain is DTGVSQNPRHKITKRGQNVTFRCDPISEHNRLYWYRQTLGQGPEFLTYFQNEAQLEKSRLLSDRFSAERPKGSFSTLEIQRTEQGDSAMYLCASSLNPSPGGNEQFFGPGTRLTVL.